This entry is about one TCR beta chain. The data are from a study of blood T cell repertoires in COVID-19. Across the whole study: In each case, the material was cDNA or gDNA derived from T cells, B-cell-depleted T cells, or PBMCs.

Libraries were prepared by immunoSEQ multiplex PCR; TCRdb keeps only in-frame clonotypes and omits some of them. The sample consists of tens of thousands of clones, 70% to 90% of them appearing once. This CDR3 has 13 residues. Germline CDR1 is SGHNT and CDR2 is YENEEA. Trimming took off 4 bases at V and 6 bases at J, with 10 bases between the two ends. The TCR originated in a man aged 65 to 79 with active COVID-19. The sample comprised peripheral blood. The rearrangement joins TRBV11-3 to TRBJ2-1, with D possibly being TRBD1 (5 bases). The CDR3 reads CASSSGQPNEQFF. The CDR3 nucleotides are TGTGCCAGCAGCTCCGGACAACCCAATGAGCAGTTCTTC.